These 21 T cell receptor beta chains originate from one sample sequenced in a study of blood T cells in healthy people across ages. A second roughly 7 to 12 cycle PCR used barcoded and J-beta primers. A single record per CDR3 protein comes from TCRdb applying MiXCR to the 5' RACE reads. The top ten hold about a fifth of the sample, which has around 940,000 distinct CDR3 sequences, just over 50% seen once. Sequenced material: blood. The receptors shown here come from a woman aged 60 to 75 in good health.

This chain uses TRBV6-2 or TRBV6-3 with TRBJ2-3; D is unclear. The CDR3 is made up of 14 amino acids. Trimming removed 2 bases from V and 0 bases from J, with 6 bases in between. CDR1 is MNHEY, CDR2 SVGEGT, per germline. CDR3 DNA: TGTGCCAGCAGTTACGTCGGGAGCACAGATACGCAGTATTTT. Protein sequence: CASSYVGSTDTQYF.

V is TRBV7-8 and J is TRBJ2-1, with TRBD2 identical over 12 bases. The germline CDR1 and CDR2 sequences are SGHVS and FQNEAQ. This CDR3 is 17 amino acids long. The V segment lost 4 bases and the J segment 7 bases; nucleotides outside the gene matches: 11. DNA of the CDR3: TGTGCCAGCAGCTCCCAAAGACTAGCGGGAGATGGGAATGAGCAGTTCTTC. Amino acid sequence: CASSSQRLAGDGNEQFF. Combining the CDR3 with reference TRBV7-8 and TRBJ2-1 gives the whole variable domain GAGVSQSPRYKVAKRGQDVALRCDPISGHVSLFWYQQALGQGPEFLTYFQNEAQLDKSGLPSDRFFAERPEGSVSTLKIQRTQQEDSAVYLCASSSQRLAGDGNEQFFGPGTRLTVL.

This clonotype has more than one count but fewer than ten. The chain is built from TRBV5-1 and TRBJ2-3; D is perhaps TRBD1 or TRBD2 (5 bases each). The germline gives CDR1 SGHRS, CDR2 YFSETQ. The ends were cut back, 4 bases at V and 6 bases at J, with 15 bases in the middle. The CDR3 loop spans 14 amino acids. The CDR3 bases are TGCGCCAGCAGCGCCCGGGACCAGAGGGATACGCAGTATTTT. Translating it yields CASSARDQRDTQYF.

This chain links TRBV6-6 with TRBJ2-4, with D perhaps being TRBD1 or TRBD2 (5 bases each). Judging by the DNA end, TRBJ2-7 fits better; the J call may be wrong. This CDR3 has 16 residues. Germline CDR1 and CDR2: MNHNY and SVGAGI (reference sequence). The CDR3 loop reads CASTQREQGRSYEQYF. The CDR3 DNA sequence: TGTGCCAGCACCCAAAGGGAGCAGGGCCGAAGCTACGAGCAGTACTTC.

The J gene is TRBJ2-3, the V gene TRBV20-1; D is perhaps TRBD2 (7 bases). Germline CDR1 and CDR2: DFQATT and SNEGSKA (reference sequence). The CDR3 sequence is 18 residues long. The V and J ends lost 5 bases and 0 bases respectively, with 24 bases between them. CDR3 in DNA: TGCAGTGCTCGGGGGCTAGCGGAACGCACTACTAGCACAGATACGCAGTATTTT. This encodes CSARGLAERTTSTDTQYF.

The CDR3 DNA is TGTGCCAGCAGTGGAATTGGGACTAGCGGAACCAGTTCCCCTCTCTACGAGCAGTACTTC. Its translation is CASSGIGTSGTSSPLYEQYF. The V gene is TRBV2, the J gene TRBJ2-7; 11 bases align to TRBD2. The CDR3 has 20 residues. The V gene's germline CDR1 is SNHLY and CDR2 FYNNEI. V lost 4 bases and J lost 3; bases outside the gene matches: 20.

In this sample, this clonotype turned up once. V is TRBV25-1 and J is TRBJ2-7; 8 nucleotides match TRBD1. V was clipped by 2 bases and J by 9 bases; unmatched bases: 6. In germline, CDR1 is MGHDK, CDR2 SYGVNS. This CDR3 is built from 13 residues. CDR3: CASSEMAGTGQYF. CDR3 in DNA: TGTGCCAGCAGTGAAATGGCGGGGACAGGGCAGTACTTC.

The chain employs TRBV3-1 and TRBJ2-3, with 7 bases fitting TRBD2. This CDR3 contains 15 residues. J gave up 3 bases and V 4 bases, and 7 bases lay outside the gene matches. Germline lookup yields CDR1 LGHDT and CDR2 YNNKEL (reference sequence). The CDR3 is CASSRGTGGTDTQYF. CDR3 nucleotides: TGTGCCAGCAGCCGAGGAACGGGAGGAACAGATACGCAGTATTTT.

The sample holds a few counts of this clonotype. One end of the junction fails to match germline, which may point to a read error. The chain couples TRBV12-3 or TRBV12-4 to TRBJ2-1; 9 nucleotides agree with TRBD2. The CDR3 covers 14 residues. CDR3 loop: CASRLGGLAYEQFF. DNA for the CDR3: TGTGCCAGCAGATTAGGGGGACTAGCATATGAGCAGTTCTTC.

In this sample, this clonotype turned up many times. CDR3 bases: TGTGCCAGCAGTTTAGGAGACGCCTACGAGCAGTACTTC. This translates into CASSLGDAYEQYF. The chain has TRBV28 and TRBJ2-7; D unclear. The V end lost 2 bases, the J end lost 2 bases, and 7 bases lay between the germline ends. This CDR3 is 13 amino acids long. Germline V CDR1 and CDR2: MDHEN, SYDVKM. Combining the CDR3 with reference TRBV28 and TRBJ2-7 gives the whole variable domain DVKVTQSSRYLVKRTGEKVFLECVQDMDHENMFWYRQDPGLGLRLIYFSYDVKMKEKGDIPEGYSVSREKKERFSLILESASTNQTSMYLCASSLGDAYEQYFGPGTRLTVT.

This clonotype appeared many times. The rearrangement uses TRBV29-1 and TRBJ2-7; D possibly corresponds to TRBD2 (5 bases). V dropped 4 bases and J dropped 4 bases, with 11 bases sitting between them. Germline CDR1 SQVTM, CDR2 ANQGSEA. The CDR3 is 12 residues long. The CDR3 loop reads CSVVGGLYEQYF. The DNA of the CDR3 is TGCAGCGTTGTCGGCGGGCTTTACGAGCAGTACTTC.

The J gene is TRBJ2-7, the V gene TRBV6-6; D might be TRBD1 (6 bases). From germline, CDR1 is MNHNY and CDR2 SVGAGI (reference sequence). This CDR3 spans 15 amino acids. The ends were cut back, 2 bases at V and 2 bases at J, with 13 bases in the middle. The CDR3 DNA reads TGTGCCAGCAGTTACCCCCGGACAGCTGCCTACGAGCAGTACTTC. This encodes CASSYPRTAAYEQYF.

Turning to this clonotype: Relative to the germline gene, one junction end is altered; a read error may explain this. This chain links TRBV28 with TRBJ2-5; possible D gene TRBD1, 6 bases. This CDR3 contains 16 residues. The germline CDR1 and CDR2 sequences are MDHEN and SYDVKM. In DNA, the CDR3 is TGTACCAGCAGTTTACTACAGGGCAACCGGGGAGAGACCCAGTACTTC. It yields the protein CTSSLLQGNRGETQYF.

The chain joins TRBV6-6 to TRBJ1-2; D is undetermined. The V gene lost 2 bases and the J gene lost 0 bases, with 4 bases spanning the gap. Germline V gives CDR1 MNHNY, CDR2 SVGAGI (reference sequence). This CDR3 spans 13 amino acids. The CDR3 DNA sequence: TGTGCCAGCAGTTACGACCCTAACTATGGCTACACCTTC. Amino acid sequence: CASSYDPNYGYTF.

The CDR3 DNA sequence: TGCAGCGTTGAGCCTAAAGACAGGGTTTACGGATCCTACGAGCAGTACTTC. It translates to CSVEPKDRVYGSYEQYF. This chain connects TRBV29-1 to TRBJ2-7, with 7 bases lining up with TRBD1. CDR1 and CDR2 (germline): SQVTM, ANQGSEA. J was trimmed by 1 base and V by 3 bases; bases with no gene match: 15. The CDR3 spans 17 residues.

The chain recombines TRBV6-1 with TRBJ2-3; D is perhaps TRBD1 (5 bases). CDR3 length: 14 amino acids. CDR1 is MNHNS, CDR2 SASEGT, per germline. Trimming shortened V by 9 bases and J by 0 bases, and 13 bases separated the two germline ends. CDR3 amino acids: CASWPGASTDTQYF. The CDR3 DNA is TGTGCCAGTTGGCCTGGGGCGAGCACAGATACGCAGTATTTT.

This chain connects TRBV7-2 to TRBJ2-7; no clear D gene. The CDR3 runs to 13 residues. The germline gives CDR1 SGHTA, CDR2 FQGNSA. V was clipped by 1 base and J by 2 bases, with 6 bases between them. The CDR3 coding sequence is TGTGCCAGCAGCTTAGAGGCGGCCTACGAGCAGTACTTC. Translated, it gives CASSLEAAYEQYF.

This clonotype came up a few times. This sequence joins TRBV28 and TRBJ2-7, with D possibly matching TRBD2 (5 bases). The V gene lost 9 bases and the J gene lost 3 bases, with 18 bases spanning the gap. Germline V lookup: CDR1 MDHEN, CDR2 SYDVKM. This CDR3 contains 14 residues. The CDR3 DNA reads TGTGCCAGGGATGAAAAGACTACACACTACGAGCAGTACTTC. Its protein is CARDEKTTHYEQYF.

The chain is built from TRBV4-1 and TRBJ2-5; D is ambiguous. CDR1 and CDR2 from the germline V gene are MGHRA and YSYEKL. This CDR3 comprises 14 residues. V lost 0 bases, J lost 11 bases, and 16 bases lay in between. The CDR3 coding sequence is TGCGCCAGCAGCCAAGACCCCAGACGAGCCCAGCAGTACTTC. Protein sequence: CASSQDPRRAQQYF.

This sequence joins TRBV4-2 and TRBJ2-6; D is undetermined. The CDR3 extends over 16 amino acids. The ends were cut back, 1 base at V and 4 bases at J, with 11 bases in the middle. Germline CDR1 and CDR2: LGHNA and YNFKEQ. This chain's CDR3 is CASSQVRVSGANVLTF. CDR3 nucleotides: TGTGCCAGCAGCCAAGTTAGGGTCTCCGGGGCCAACGTCCTGACTTTC.

This clonotype was seen a few times. This chain links TRBV5-6 with TRBJ2-5; TRBD2 matches 8 bases. The CDR3 runs 14 residues. J gave up 4 bases and V 4 bases, and 6 bases lay outside the gene matches. Looked up from germline, CDR1 is SGHDT and CDR2 is YYEEEE. The CDR3 protein is CASSHSGAGETQYF. DNA of the CDR3: TGTGCCAGCAGCCATAGCGGGGCCGGAGAGACCCAGTACTTC. The full variable domain, in which reference TRBV5-6 and TRBJ2-5 provide the parts outside the CDR3, is DAGVTQSPTHLIKTRGQQVTLRCSPKSGHDTVSWYQQALGQGPQFIFQYYEEEERQRGNFPDRFSGHQFPNYSSELNVNALLLGDSALYLCASSHSGAGETQYFGPGTRLLVL.